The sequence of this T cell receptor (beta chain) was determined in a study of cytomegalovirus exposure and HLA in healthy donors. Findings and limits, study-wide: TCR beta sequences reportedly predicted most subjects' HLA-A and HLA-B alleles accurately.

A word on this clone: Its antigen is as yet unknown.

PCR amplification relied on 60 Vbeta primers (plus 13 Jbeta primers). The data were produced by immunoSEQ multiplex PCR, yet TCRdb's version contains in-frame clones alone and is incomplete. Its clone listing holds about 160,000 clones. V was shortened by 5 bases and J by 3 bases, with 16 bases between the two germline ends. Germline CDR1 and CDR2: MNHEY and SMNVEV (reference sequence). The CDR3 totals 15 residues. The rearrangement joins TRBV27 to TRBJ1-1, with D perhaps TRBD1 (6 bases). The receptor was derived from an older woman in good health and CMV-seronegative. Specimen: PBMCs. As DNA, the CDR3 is TGTGCCAGCAGTACGCAGGGGAGGGGGGACACTGAAGCTTTCTTT. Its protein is CASSTQGRGDTEAFF.